Below, 17 T cell receptor beta chains from the same sample are listed, as sequenced in a study of T cells after yellow fever vaccination. A single record per CDR3 protein comes from TCRdb applying MiXCR to the 5' RACE reads. The sample lists about 220,000 distinct CDR3 sequences; approximately 3.3% were seen once. The specimen comprised CD4+ T cells sorted from PBMCs, sampled 10 days after the yellow fever booster vaccination. The receptors were sampled from a young man who received the YFV17D yellow fever vaccine.

Ten or more counts support this clonotype. The J gene is TRBJ2-5, the V gene TRBV2; weak D call: TRBD1 (5 bases). CDR3 size: 13 residues. Per germline, CDR1 SNHLY and CDR2 FYNNEI. The V end was cut by 7 bases, the J end by 4 bases, with 13 bases between. CDR3 protein: CASKGKWLETQYF. The CDR3 nucleotides read TGTGCCAGCAAGGGGAAATGGCTAGAGACCCAGTACTTC.

This clonotype was detected ten times or more. The V gene is TRBV20-1, the J gene TRBJ2-5; unclear D gene. V was trimmed by 6 bases and J by 2 bases, leaving 19 bases between them. The V gene's germline CDR1 is DFQATT and CDR2 SNEGSKA (reference sequence). The CDR3 runs to 15 residues. The CDR3 DNA is TGCAGTGCCAACGATGCTGCGTCCGTGCAAGAGACCCAGTACTTC. Its translation: CSANDAASVQETQYF.

This clonotype was observed many times. The chain carries TRBV14 and TRBJ2-7; D may be TRBD2 (6 bases). The length of the CDR3 is 13 residues. Germline lookup yields CDR1 SGHDN and CDR2 FVKESK. Trimming took off 4 bases at V and 6 bases at J, with 13 bases between the two ends. CDR3 region: CASSPIGGVEQYV. The DNA of the CDR3 is TGTGCCAGCAGCCCAATTGGAGGGGTCGAGCAGTACGTC.

This clonotype was detected many times. The V call is TRBV28, the J call TRBJ2-7, with 7 positions matching TRBD2. Germline loops: CDR1 MDHEN, CDR2 SYDVKM. Trimming took 7 bases from V and 9 from J; bases not matched to a gene: 12. This CDR3 has 13 residues. For the CDR3, the DNA is TGTGCCAGCAACGGCGGGGGACCCGCGGGGCAGTACGTC. It yields the protein CASNGGGPAGQYV.

This clonotype was observed a few times. The chain joins TRBV10-3 to TRBJ2-5; D might be TRBD2 (6 bases). V gave up 10 bases and J gave up 5 bases, with 20 bases separating them. Germline V gives CDR1 ENHRY, CDR2 SYGVKD. The CDR3 is 14 amino acids. DNA of the CDR3: TGTGCCACCTATGCGGGGACCGCCCATGAGACCCAGTACTTC. Protein: CATYAGTAHETQYF.

In its sample, this clonotype was seen many times. V is TRBV20-1 and J is TRBJ1-2; D not certain. Germline lookup yields CDR1 DFQATT and CDR2 SNEGSKA (reference sequence). CDR3 length: 10 residues. V was pared by 1 base and J by 7 bases, with 4 bases between. CDR3 DNA: TGCAGTGCTAGAGGGGGTGGCTACACCTTC. This encodes CSARGGGYTF.

This clonotype showed up just a few times. CDR3 DNA: TGTGCCAGCTCACCACCGAACATAATAGGCTACGAGCAGTACTTC. This sequence encodes CASSPPNIIGYEQYF. V is TRBV18 and J is TRBJ2-7; the D is unclear. The CDR3 runs 15 residues. Germline V lookup: CDR1 KGHSH, CDR2 LQKENI. V was pared by 0 bases and J by 3 bases, with 12 bases between.

This clonotype was found a few times. The chain links TRBV6-5 to TRBJ1-4; no clear D gene. Germline loops: CDR1 MNHEY, CDR2 SVGAGI. Trimming pared 2 bases from V and 3 bases from J, leaving 10 bases between. CDR3 length: 15 residues. The DNA of the CDR3 is TGTGCCAGCAGTTACGGAGGGTCCCCTAATGAAAAACTGTTTTTT. Protein: CASSYGGSPNEKLFF.

This clonotype was recorded many times. The V and J genes are TRBV6-2 or TRBV6-3 and TRBJ1-5, with D tentatively TRBD1 (6 bases). Per germline, CDR1 MNHEY and CDR2 SVGEGT. The CDR3 totals 16 residues. The V end lost 6 bases, the J end lost 9 bases, and 24 bases lay between the germline ends. The CDR3 DNA reads as TGTGCCAGCAGCGCCATACAGGGTCGGGTTCGGTGGCCCCAGCATTTT. Translating it yields CASSAIQGRVRWPQHF.

This clonotype was detected many times. V is TRBV7-2 and J is TRBJ2-1, with 10 bases that match TRBD2. CDR1 is SGHTA, CDR2 FQGNSA, per germline. Trimming cost V 9 bases and J 8 bases; bases outside gene matches: 7. The CDR3 covers 13 residues. CDR3 nucleotides: TGTGCCAGTGAGCGGGGGGGCCGGGATGAGCAGTTCTTC. This gives the protein CASERGGRDEQFF.

This clonotype was recorded a few times. V usage is TRBV7-3 and J usage is TRBJ1-6; D call uncertain. This CDR3 has 15 residues. Germline values: CDR1 SGHTA, CDR2 FQGTGA. Trimming cost V 1 base and J 7 bases, with 11 bases left between them. CDR3 residues: CASSLNARWNSPLHF. DNA for the CDR3: TGTGCCAGCAGCTTAAATGCCCGATGGAATTCACCCCTCCACTTT.

This chain joins TRBV2 and TRBJ1-5; D unclear. The CDR3 spans 14 residues. Germline lookup yields CDR1 SNHLY and CDR2 FYNNEI. V lost 2 bases to trimming and J lost 0 bases, with 5 bases between them. The CDR3 sequence is CASSEWVSNQPQHF. The CDR3 nucleotides are TGTGCCAGCAGTGAATGGGTTAGCAATCAGCCCCAGCATTTT.

In DNA, the CDR3 is TGTGCCAGCAGGAAGGGAGGGGCCGAGACCCAGTACTTC. This codes for CASRKGGAETQYF. The V and J genes are TRBV28 and TRBJ2-5, with 7 bases matching TRBD2. Trimming took 6 bases from V and 5 from J; bases not matched to a gene: 6. From germline, CDR1 is MDHEN and CDR2 SYDVKM. The CDR3 runs to 13 residues.

There are many counts of this clonotype. The rearrangement links TRBV4-2 to TRBJ2-2; weak D call: TRBD2 (6 bases). Looked up from germline, CDR1 is LGHNA and CDR2 is YNFKEQ. The CDR3 runs to 16 residues. Trimming took off 1 base at V and 6 bases at J, with 15 bases between the two ends. DNA of the CDR3: TGTGCCAGCAGCCAAGGCGCAGCGGGTAGCCCCGGGGAGCTGTTTTTT. Amino acid sequence: CASSQGAAGSPGELFF.

J is TRBJ1-1 and V is TRBV18; D is unresolved. V lost 0 bases, J lost 0 bases, and 8 bases lay in between. The germline V gene has CDR1 KGHSH and CDR2 LQKENI. This CDR3 has 15 residues. The CDR3 here is CASSPPQPMNTEAFF. The CDR3 nucleotides read TGTGCCAGCTCACCACCGCAGCCCATGAACACTGAAGCTTTCTTT.

This clonotype has ten or more counts. V and J are TRBV5-6 and TRBJ2-2, with 7 bases aligning to TRBD1. Germline assignment: CDR1 SGHDT and CDR2 YYEEEE. There are 15 residues in the CDR3. Trimming at V came to 4 bases and at J to 4 bases, leaving 7 bases not matched to a gene. The CDR3 DNA reads as TGTGCCAGCAGCGTCGAGGGGGCGGTCACCGGGGAGCTGTTTTTT. Protein sequence: CASSVEGAVTGELFF.

Ten or more counts support this clonotype. In DNA, the CDR3 is TGTGCCAGCAGCCAAGTGATCAGCGAGCAGTACTTC. This codes for CASSQVISEQYF. The chain employs TRBV3-1 and TRBJ2-7; D unclear. Germline lookup yields CDR1 LGHDT and CDR2 YNNKEL (reference sequence). The CDR3 runs to 12 residues. The V end lost 1 base, the J end lost 6 bases, and 7 bases lay between the germline ends.